Given below is one TCR beta chain in context. Its specificity is unknown. This specimen comes from a study of cytomegalovirus exposure and HLA in healthy donors. The wider study: Around 200 million T cells yielded roughly 100 million unique TCR beta sequences, as an earlier analysis found.

The study, taken as a whole, reports: Later analysis demonstrated an association between a missense DCLRE1C variant and TCR beta V- and J-gene trimming. Prediction of most subjects' HLA-A and HLA-B alleles by TCR beta sequences was reportedly accurate.

The PCR ran on 60 Vbeta and 13 Jbeta primers. Clones were read by immunoSEQ multiplex PCR, and TCRdb kept only the in-frame ones, dropping some. The sample carries 150,000 to 200,000 clones, roughly 86% recorded once. The trim removed 10 bases at V and 7 bases at J, leaving 10 bases unmatched. CDR1 MNHNS and CDR2 SASEGT come from the germline V gene. CDR3 size: 13 residues. The rearrangement joins TRBV6-1 to TRBJ2-1; 7 bases map to TRBD1. The clonotype was recovered from a man aged 35 to 55 in good health and CMV-seropositive. The sequenced sample consisted of PBMCs. CDR3 in amino acids: CATQGQPRNEQFF. Written as DNA, the CDR3 is TGTGCCACCCAGGGACAGCCGAGGAATGAGCAGTTCTTC.